The rows below give T cell receptor beta chains drawn from one sample of a study of T cells in Graves' hyperthyroidism and ophthalmopathy. TCRdb recomputed calls from the multiplex PCR reads with MiXCR, one row per CDR3 protein. This sample has approximately 600,000 distinct CDR3 sequences, with approximately 14% found just once. Source material: blood. The source is a woman aged 40 to 55 with Graves' ophthalmopathy. The CDR3 runs from the conserved cysteine through the conserved F or W. The D gene is left open where the match is weak.

D gene | V gene | CDR3 protein
TRBD2 | TRBV29-1 | CSAEGGTSGTKTQYF
TRBD1 | TRBV19 | CASSIVGQGSYEQYF
TRBD1 | TRBV2 | CASRDRGSFTGELFF
TRBD1 | TRBV28 | CASSFYGQGDLQETQYF
TRBD1 | TRBV6-2/TRBV6-3 | CASKGQDGFYEQYF
- | TRBV28 | CASSRPGLEYEQYF
TRBD1 | TRBV9 | CASSVGRGLDTGELFF
- | TRBV6-5 | CASSYSMGGSSSYEQYF
- | TRBV7-9 | CASSLDPLNTGELFF
- | TRBV12-3/TRBV12-4 | CASSEFQPGLILQYF
- | TRBV12-3/TRBV12-4 | CASSPSFVSFGEQYF
- | TRBV7-9 | CASSWPPSTDQETQYF
- | TRBV28 | CASSSVGAGLSYEQYF
- | TRBV4-1 | CASSQQGYNYGYTF
TRBD1 | TRBV6-2/TRBV6-3 | CASGLKRQGEAFF
- | TRBV6-1 | CASSEWTEMTGELFF
TRBD1 | TRBV10-3 | CAIAGQGQGETQYF
TRBD1 | TRBV19 | CASSASDRSYEQYF
TRBD2 | TRBV5-1 | CASSKTSGGRETQYF
TRBD1 | TRBV12-3/TRBV12-4 | CASSPRQTGGVSYEQYF
- | TRBV6-5 | CASSTPYKPGELFF
- | TRBV6-1 | CASDASRTMNTEAFF
- | TRBV6-2/TRBV6-3 | CASSFTLGQPQHF
- | TRBV2 | CASKAGNTEAFF
- | TRBV28 | CASSGGRGVQETQYF
- | TRBV7-9 | CASSWGLGETQYF
TRBD2 | TRBV7-6 | CASSQGGLATETQYF
- | TRBV6-2/TRBV6-3 | CASSYWGNPQHF
- | TRBV30 | CAWSVFSEETQYF
TRBD1 | TRBV4-3 | CASSPRGISTEAFF
TRBD1 | TRBV5-1 | CASSLTGDRTFFGYTF
- | TRBV20-1 | CSASGDTPYEQYF
- | TRBV12-3/TRBV12-4 | CASSAQGYANTGELFF
- | TRBV6-1 | CASSISGTDRKQYF
TRBD1 | TRBV6-1 | CAAGQGPSNTGELFF
- | TRBV11-2 | CASSLDGETGETQYF
- | TRBV20-1 | CSARGFDTEAFF
- | TRBV6-5 | CASSYARAETQYF
TRBD1 | TRBV30 | CAWMRQGANEQYF
- | TRBV12-3/TRBV12-4 | CASSRVQGIGELFF
TRBD1 | TRBV5-4 | CASSRGTGPSYEQYF
TRBD1 | TRBV20-1 | CSARWRGQLIYGYTF
- | TRBV27 | CASSLSRGGTDTQYF
- | TRBV29-1 | CSVQLSYEQYF
TRBD1 | TRBV2 | CASRRDSGYGYTF
- | TRBV28 | CASRIPTTEAFF
TRBD1 | TRBV14 | CASSLPGTANTGELFF
TRBD1 | TRBV5-1 | CASSPGQGLLLFAFF
- | TRBV6-2/TRBV6-3 | CASSYSAGSTTSLGEAFF